These 16 T cell receptor beta chains were sequenced from one sample in a study of cytomegalovirus exposure and HLA in healthy donors. Researchers ran the PCR with 60 Vbeta and 13 Jbeta primers. TCRdb's table, derived via immunoSEQ multiplex PCR, lists solely in-frame clones and lacks some. This table has 100,000 to 150,000 clones, less than 85% appearing once. Sample: PBMCs. The receptor set was obtained from a young man in good health and CMV-seropositive.

Concerning this clone: This sample also contains other DNA sequences that code for the same CDR3. This chain uses TRBV20-1 with TRBJ1-2; TRBD1 agrees at 9 bases. The trim removed 4 bases at V and 8 bases at J, leaving 2 bases unmatched. Per germline, CDR1 DFQATT and CDR2 SNEGSKA (reference sequence). The CDR3 totals 11 residues. As DNA, the CDR3 is TGCAGTGCTAAAACAGGGGGCGGCTACACCTTC. This codes for CSAKTGGGYTF.

A few counts support this clone. The chain has TRBV2 and TRBJ2-5, with TRBD2 as a possible D gene (6 bases). Germline V gene sequence: CDR1 SNHLY, CDR2 FYNNEI. The CDR3 is 14 residues long. V lost 3 bases and J lost 13, with 21 bases in between. The CDR3 loop reads CASSDAQGGYERYF. The CDR3 bases are TGTGCCAGCAGTGATGCCCAGGGAGGCTACGAGCGGTACTTC.

The chain carries TRBV28 and TRBJ1-5, with D perhaps matching TRBD1 (6 bases). V lost 2 bases and J 0 bases, leaving 8 bases between the germline ends. CDR3 size: 15 residues. Germline V gives CDR1 MDHEN, CDR2 SYDVKM. The CDR3 here is CASSLLGGSNQPQHF. The CDR3 nucleotides are TGTGCCAGCAGTTTACTAGGGGGTAGCAATCAGCCCCAGCATTTT.

Comments on this clone: Additional DNA sequences in this sample encode the identical CDR3. The chain employs TRBV18 and TRBJ2-1; D may be TRBD1 (5 bases). The CDR3 totals 15 residues. Per germline, CDR1 KGHSH and CDR2 LQKENI. Between the trimmed V and J ends, which lost 3 bases and 1 base, there was a span of 10 bases. CDR3 in amino acids: CASSPGRGSYNEQFF. DNA of the CDR3: TGTGCCAGCTCACCCGGTAGGGGTTCCTACAATGAGCAGTTCTTC.

The genes are TRBV4-1 and TRBJ1-4, with TRBD1 matching over 7 bases. The CDR3 is 15 amino acids. Trimming at V came to 4 bases and at J to 8 bases, leaving 10 bases not matched to a gene. CDR1 is MGHRA, CDR2 YSYEKL, per germline. The CDR3: CASSPSGGLGEKLFF. Written as DNA, the CDR3 is TGCGCCAGCAGCCCCTCAGGGGGTCTAGGGGAAAAACTGTTTTTT.

This rearrangement joins TRBV9 to TRBJ2-1, with 7 bases lining up with TRBD1. Looked up from germline, CDR1 is SGDLS and CDR2 is YYNGEE. The CDR3 has 15 amino acids. The V gene end was trimmed by 2 bases and the J gene end by 1 base; junction bases not matched to a gene: 3. The CDR3: CASSVTQGSYNEQFF. CDR3 bases: TGTGCCAGCAGCGTGACACAGGGGTCCTACAATGAGCAGTTCTTC.

CDR3 loop: CASSGTAVNTEAFF. Here the CDR3 DNA reads TGTGCCAGCAGTGGGACAGCCGTGAACACTGAAGCTTTCTTT. V gene TRBV2 combines with J gene TRBJ1-1, with TRBD1 as a possible D gene (6 bases). This CDR3 region has 14 residues. Germline values: CDR1 SNHLY, CDR2 FYNNEI. V lost 4 bases to trimming and J lost 0 bases, with 9 bases between them. The full variable domain, in which reference TRBV2 and TRBJ1-1 provide the parts outside the CDR3, is EPEVTQTPSHQVTQMGQEVILRCVPISNHLYFYWYRQILGQKVEFLVSFYNNEISEKSEIFDDQFSVERPDGSNFTLKIRSTKLEDSAMYFCASSGTAVNTEAFFGQGTRLTVV.

V usage is TRBV6-1 and J usage is TRBJ2-5; 8 bases agree with TRBD2. The end of the DNA aligns better with TRBJ2-7, so the J call may be wrong. The CDR3 runs 15 residues. The germline CDR1 and CDR2 sequences are MNHNS and SASEGT. In DNA, the CDR3 is TGTGCCAGCAGTGAAGTCGTAGCGGGGACCTACGAGCAGTACTTC. This gives the protein CASSEVVAGTYEQYF.

The V and J genes are TRBV7-9 and TRBJ2-2; D may be TRBD1 (6 bases). The length of the CDR3 is 14 residues. CDR1 is SEHNR, CDR2 FQNEAQ, per germline (reference sequence). V gave up 8 bases and J gave up 5 bases, with 15 bases separating them. CDR3 coding DNA: TGTGCCAGCGTCTACAGGGTGGTGACCGGGGAGCTGTTTTTT. This translates into CASVYRVVTGELFF.

The table lists this clone with a few counts. The CDR3 sequence is CASSSLAGGLETQYF. For the CDR3, the DNA is TGTGCCAGCAGTTCGCTAGCGGGGGGGCTGGAGACCCAGTACTTC. The chain joins TRBV27 to TRBJ2-5, with TRBD2 matching over 12 bases. This CDR3 is built from 15 residues. CDR1 and CDR2 (germline): MNHEY, SMNVEV (reference sequence). The V gene end was trimmed by 4 bases and the J gene end by 5 bases; junction bases not matched to a gene: 5.

The J gene is TRBJ2-1, the V gene TRBV6-1; TRBD2 matches at 11 bases. The germline CDR1 and CDR2 sequences are MNHNS and SASEGT. V trimming: 2 bases; J trimming: 6 bases; junction bases outside the gene matches: 6. The CDR3 consists of 16 residues. CDR3 loop: CASSEYSGGAPNEQFF. The CDR3 coding sequence is TGTGCCAGCAGTGAATATAGCGGGGGGGCCCCCAATGAGCAGTTCTTC.

The chain carries TRBV7-8 and TRBJ2-5, with 10 nucleotides matching TRBD2. Germline V gives CDR1 SGHVS, CDR2 FQNEAQ. The CDR3 is 18 amino acids. The J segment lost 0 bases and the V segment lost 7 bases, leaving 14 bases of the junction unmatched. This chain's CDR3 is CASTVGVLAGEYQETQYF. The CDR3 DNA is TGTGCCAGCACCGTGGGCGTTCTAGCGGGAGAGTACCAAGAGACCCAGTACTTC.

This clone was detected a few times. V gene TRBV7-2 combines with J gene TRBJ1-5, with 8 bases fitting TRBD1. Trimming cost V 5 bases and J 7 bases; bases outside gene matches: 7. CDR1 and CDR2 from the germline V gene are SGHTA and FQGNSA. The length of the CDR3 is 14 residues. CDR3 coding DNA: TGTGCCAGCAGCGCAGCAGGGGGCTGGCAGCCCCAGCATTTT. Its translation is CASSAAGGWQPQHF.

The chain combines TRBV2 with TRBJ1-5; 7 bases agree with TRBD1. This CDR3 comprises 17 residues. In germline, CDR1 is SNHLY, CDR2 FYNNEI. The J segment lost 3 bases and the V segment lost 6 bases, leaving 14 bases of the junction unmatched. The DNA for the CDR3 is TGTGCCAGCAGACTCCGCATCGGGACAGTTCTCAATCAGCCCCAGCATTTT. Encoded protein: CASRLRIGTVLNQPQHF. The whole variable domain, remainder taken from reference TRBV2 and TRBJ1-5, is EPEVTQTPSHQVTQMGQEVILRCVPISNHLYFYWYRQILGQKVEFLVSFYNNEISEKSEIFDDQFSVERPDGSNFTLKIRSTKLEDSAMYFCASRLRIGTVLNQPQHFGDGTRLSIL.

This clone was counted a few times. This chain connects TRBV19 to TRBJ1-6; a weak D match, TRBD1 (5 bases). The CDR3 is made up of 14 amino acids. The ends were cut back, 5 bases at V and 9 bases at J, with 14 bases in the middle. Per germline, CDR1 LNHDA and CDR2 SQIVND (reference sequence). This CDR3 is CASSAGVRGSPLHF. The DNA of the CDR3 is TGTGCCAGTAGTGCGGGGGTTCGTGGTTCACCCCTCCACTTT.

The CDR3 is CASSLSVRGDTQYF. As DNA, the CDR3 is TGTGCCAGCAGTTTATCGGTCAGGGGAGATACGCAGTATTTT. This sequence joins TRBV27 and TRBJ2-3; tentative D call: TRBD1 (6 bases). V gave up 0 bases and J gave up 5 bases, with 9 bases separating them. This CDR3 has 14 residues. Germline V gives CDR1 MNHEY, CDR2 SMNVEV (reference sequence).